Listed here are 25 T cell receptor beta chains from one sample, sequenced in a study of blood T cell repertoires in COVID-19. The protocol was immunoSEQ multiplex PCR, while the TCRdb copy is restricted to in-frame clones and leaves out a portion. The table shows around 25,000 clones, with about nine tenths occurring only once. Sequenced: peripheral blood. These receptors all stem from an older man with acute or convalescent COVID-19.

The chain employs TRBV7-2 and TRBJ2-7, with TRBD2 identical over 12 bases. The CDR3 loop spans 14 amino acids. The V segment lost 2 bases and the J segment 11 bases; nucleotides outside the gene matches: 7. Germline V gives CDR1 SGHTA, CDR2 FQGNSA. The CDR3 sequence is CASSLTLASGGEYF. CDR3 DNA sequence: TGTGCCAGCAGCTTAACTTTAGCTAGCGGGGGGGAGTACTTC.

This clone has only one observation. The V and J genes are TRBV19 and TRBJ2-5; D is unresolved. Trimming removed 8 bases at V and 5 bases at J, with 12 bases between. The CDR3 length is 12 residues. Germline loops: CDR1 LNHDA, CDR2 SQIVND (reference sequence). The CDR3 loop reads CASGQVRETQYF. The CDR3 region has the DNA TGTGCCAGTGGGCAAGTTCGGGAGACCCAGTACTTC. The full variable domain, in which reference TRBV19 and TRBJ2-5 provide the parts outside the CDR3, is DGGITQSPKYLFRKEGQNVTLSCEQNLNHDAMYWYRQDPGQGLRLIYYSQIVNDFQKGDIAEGYSVSREKKESFPLTVTSAQKNPTAFYLCASGQVRETQYFGPGTRLLVL.

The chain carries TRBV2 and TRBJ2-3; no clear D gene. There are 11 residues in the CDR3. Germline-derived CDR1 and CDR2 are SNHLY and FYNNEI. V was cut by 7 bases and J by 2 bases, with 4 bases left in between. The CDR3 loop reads CASTNTDTQYF. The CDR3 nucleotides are TGTGCCAGCACCAACACAGATACGCAGTATTTT.

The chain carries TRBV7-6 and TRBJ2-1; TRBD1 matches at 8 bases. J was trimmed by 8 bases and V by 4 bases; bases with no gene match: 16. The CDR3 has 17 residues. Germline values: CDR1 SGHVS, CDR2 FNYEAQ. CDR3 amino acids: CASSSIRGRKNVYEQFF. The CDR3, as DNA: TGTGCCAGCAGCTCGATCAGGGGGCGCAAGAATGTTTATGAGCAGTTCTTC.

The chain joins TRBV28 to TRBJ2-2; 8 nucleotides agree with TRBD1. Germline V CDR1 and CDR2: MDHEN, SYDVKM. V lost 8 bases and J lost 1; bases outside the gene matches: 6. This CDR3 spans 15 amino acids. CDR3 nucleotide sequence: TGTGCCAGCCGAGGACAGGGTCGGAACACCGGGGAGCTGTTTTTT. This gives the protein CASRGQGRNTGELFF.

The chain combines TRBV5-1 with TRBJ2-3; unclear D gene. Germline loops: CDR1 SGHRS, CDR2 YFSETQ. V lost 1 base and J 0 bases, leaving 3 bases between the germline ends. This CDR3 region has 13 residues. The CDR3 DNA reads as TGCGCCAGCAGCTTGACTAGCACAGATACGCAGTATTTT. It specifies CASSLTSTDTQYF.

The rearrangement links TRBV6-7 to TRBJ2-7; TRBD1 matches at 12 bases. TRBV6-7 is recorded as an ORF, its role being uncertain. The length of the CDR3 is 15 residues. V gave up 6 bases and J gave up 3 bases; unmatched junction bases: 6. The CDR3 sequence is CASRYGTGGFYEQYF. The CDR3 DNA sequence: TGTGCCAGCAGGTACGGGACAGGGGGCTTCTACGAGCAGTACTTC.

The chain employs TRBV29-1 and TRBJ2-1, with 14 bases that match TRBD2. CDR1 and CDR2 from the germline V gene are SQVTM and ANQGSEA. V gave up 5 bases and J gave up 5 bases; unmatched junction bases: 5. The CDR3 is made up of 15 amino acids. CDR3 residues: CSVRLAGGPHNEQFF. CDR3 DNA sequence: TGCAGCGTTCGACTAGCGGGAGGGCCTCACAATGAGCAGTTCTTC.

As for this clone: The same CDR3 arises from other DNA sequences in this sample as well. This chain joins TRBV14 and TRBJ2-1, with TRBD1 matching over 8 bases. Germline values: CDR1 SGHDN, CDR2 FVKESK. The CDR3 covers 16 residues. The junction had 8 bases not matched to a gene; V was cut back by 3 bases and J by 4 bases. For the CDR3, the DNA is TGTGCCAGCAGCCAGACCGACAGGGGCTATTACAATGAGCAGTTCTTC. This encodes CASSQTDRGYYNEQFF.

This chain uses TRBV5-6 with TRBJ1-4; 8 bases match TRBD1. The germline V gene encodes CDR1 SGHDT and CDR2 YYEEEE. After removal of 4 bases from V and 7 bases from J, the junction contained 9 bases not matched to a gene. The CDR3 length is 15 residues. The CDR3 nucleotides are TGTGCCAGCAGCCTGGGGGACAGGATGGGTGAAAAACTGTTTTTT. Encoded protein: CASSLGDRMGEKLFF.

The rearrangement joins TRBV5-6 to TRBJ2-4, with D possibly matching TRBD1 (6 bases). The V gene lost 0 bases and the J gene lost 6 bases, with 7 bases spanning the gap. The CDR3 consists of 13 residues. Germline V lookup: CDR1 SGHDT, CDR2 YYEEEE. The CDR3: CASSLVQGNIQYF. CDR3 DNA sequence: TGTGCCAGCAGCTTGGTACAGGGAAACATTCAGTACTTC.

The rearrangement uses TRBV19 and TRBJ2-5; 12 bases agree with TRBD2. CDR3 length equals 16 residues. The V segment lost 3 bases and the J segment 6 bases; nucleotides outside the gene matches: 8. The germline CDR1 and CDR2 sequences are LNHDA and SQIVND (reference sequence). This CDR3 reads CASSIDGLAGLQTQYF. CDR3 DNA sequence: TGTGCCAGTAGTATTGATGGACTAGCGGGGCTGCAGACCCAGTACTTC.

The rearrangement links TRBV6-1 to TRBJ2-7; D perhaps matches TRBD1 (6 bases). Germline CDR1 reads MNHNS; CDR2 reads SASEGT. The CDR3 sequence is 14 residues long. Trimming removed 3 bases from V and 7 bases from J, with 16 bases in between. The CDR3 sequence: CASSERQGLGEQYF. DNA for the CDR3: TGTGCCAGCAGTGAGAGGCAGGGGTTGGGGGAGCAGTACTTC.

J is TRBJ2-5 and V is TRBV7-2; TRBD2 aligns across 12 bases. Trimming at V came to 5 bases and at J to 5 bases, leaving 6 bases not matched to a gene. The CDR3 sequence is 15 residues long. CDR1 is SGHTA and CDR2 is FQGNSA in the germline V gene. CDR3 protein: CASSGRTSGVETQYF. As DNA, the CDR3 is TGTGCCAGCAGCGGGCGGACTAGCGGGGTGGAGACCCAGTACTTC.

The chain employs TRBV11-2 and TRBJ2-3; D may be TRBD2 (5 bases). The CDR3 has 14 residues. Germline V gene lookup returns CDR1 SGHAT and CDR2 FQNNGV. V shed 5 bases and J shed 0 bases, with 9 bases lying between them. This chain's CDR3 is CASSRGRSTDTQYF. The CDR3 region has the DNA TGTGCCAGCAGCCGAGGGAGAAGCACAGATACGCAGTATTTT.

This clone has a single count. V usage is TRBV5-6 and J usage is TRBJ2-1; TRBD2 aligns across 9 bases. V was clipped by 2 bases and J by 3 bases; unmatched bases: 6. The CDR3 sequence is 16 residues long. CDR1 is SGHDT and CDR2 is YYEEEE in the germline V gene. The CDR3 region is CASSLLAGRDYNEQFF. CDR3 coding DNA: TGTGCCAGCAGCTTACTAGCGGGTCGGGACTACAATGAGCAGTTCTTC.

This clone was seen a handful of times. CDR3 protein: CASSRGQAQPQHF. The CDR3 nucleotides are TGTGCCAGCAGCCGAGGACAGGCGCAGCCCCAGCATTTT. This chain connects TRBV14 to TRBJ1-5, with 7 bases identical to TRBD1. CDR1 SGHDN and CDR2 FVKESK come from the germline V gene. Unmatched junction bases numbered 4, after V lost 4 bases and J lost 7 bases. CDR3 length: 13 residues.

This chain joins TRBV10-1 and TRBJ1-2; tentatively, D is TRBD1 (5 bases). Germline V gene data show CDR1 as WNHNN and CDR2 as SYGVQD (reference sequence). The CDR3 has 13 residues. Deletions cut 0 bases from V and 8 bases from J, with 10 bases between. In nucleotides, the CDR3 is TGCGCCAGCAGTGAGTCGCGGGGACGAGGCTACACCTTC. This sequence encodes CASSESRGRGYTF.

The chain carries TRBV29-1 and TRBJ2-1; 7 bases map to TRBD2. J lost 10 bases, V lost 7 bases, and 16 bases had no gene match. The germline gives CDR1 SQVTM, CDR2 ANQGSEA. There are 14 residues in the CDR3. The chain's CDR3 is CSGWSLAEDWEQFF. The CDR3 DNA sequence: TGCAGCGGGTGGAGCCTAGCGGAAGACTGGGAGCAGTTCTTC.

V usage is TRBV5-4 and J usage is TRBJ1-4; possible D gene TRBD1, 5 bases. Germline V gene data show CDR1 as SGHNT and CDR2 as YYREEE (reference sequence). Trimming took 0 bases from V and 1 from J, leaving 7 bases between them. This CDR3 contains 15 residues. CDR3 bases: TGTGCCAGCAGCTTGGCGGGGGGAACTAATGAAAAACTGTTTTTT. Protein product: CASSLAGGTNEKLFF.

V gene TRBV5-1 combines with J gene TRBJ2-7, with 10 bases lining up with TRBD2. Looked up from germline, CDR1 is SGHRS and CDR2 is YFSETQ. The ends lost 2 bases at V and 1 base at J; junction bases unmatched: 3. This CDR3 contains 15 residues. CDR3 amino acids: CASSFVAGGSYEQYF. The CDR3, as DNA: TGCGCCAGCAGCTTCGTAGCGGGGGGATCCTACGAGCAGTACTTC.

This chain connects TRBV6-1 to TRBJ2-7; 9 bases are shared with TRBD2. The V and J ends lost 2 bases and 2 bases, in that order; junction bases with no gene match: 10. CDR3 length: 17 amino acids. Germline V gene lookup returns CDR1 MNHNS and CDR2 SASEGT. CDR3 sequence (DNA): TGTGCCAGCAGTGAACAACTAGCTAGCGGGATCCCCTACGAGCAGTACTTC. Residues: CASSEQLASGIPYEQYF.

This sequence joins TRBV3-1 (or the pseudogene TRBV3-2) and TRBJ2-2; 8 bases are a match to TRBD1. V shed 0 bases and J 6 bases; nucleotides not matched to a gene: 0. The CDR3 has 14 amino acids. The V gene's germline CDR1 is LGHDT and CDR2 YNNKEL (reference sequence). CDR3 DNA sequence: TGTGCCAGCAGCCAAGACAGGGGGCCCGGGGAGCTGTTTTTT. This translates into CASSQDRGPGELFF.

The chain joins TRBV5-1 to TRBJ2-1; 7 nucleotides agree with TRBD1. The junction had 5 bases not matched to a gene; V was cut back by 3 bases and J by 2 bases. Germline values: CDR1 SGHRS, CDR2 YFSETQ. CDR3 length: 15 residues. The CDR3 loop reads CASSSDRAAYNEQFF. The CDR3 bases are TGCGCCAGCAGCTCCGACAGGGCGGCCTACAATGAGCAGTTCTTC. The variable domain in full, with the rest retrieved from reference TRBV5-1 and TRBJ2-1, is KAGVTQTPRYLIKTRGQQVTLSCSPISGHRSVSWYQQTPGQGLQFLFEYFSETQRNKGNFPGRFSGRQFSNSRSEMNVSTLELGDSALYLCASSSDRAAYNEQFFGPGTRLTVL.

Written as DNA, the CDR3 is TGTGCCATCAGTGAGGGTAGGGGGAACACCATATATTTT. It encodes CAISEGRGNTIYF. The chain carries TRBV10-3 and TRBJ1-3, with a possible D match to TRBD1 (6 bases). The germline CDR1 and CDR2 sequences are ENHRY and SYGVKD. Trimming stripped 2 bases from V and 7 bases from J, with 9 bases between. This CDR3 region has 13 residues.